Below are 10 T cell receptor beta chains sequenced from a single sample in a study of OX40 agonist ivuxolimab in advanced cancers. TCRdb's copy holds only in-frame clones and misses some; the assay was immunoSEQ multiplex PCR. The sample records 35,000 to 50,000 clones, approximately 90% being singletons. Sample: CD4+ or CD8+ T cells sorted from blood, taken in a trial of the OX40 agonist ivuxolimab. The receptors here all came from an adult with an advanced solid tumor such as melanoma, head and neck, liver or kidney cancer.

In its sample, this clone was seen a few times. This chain joins TRBV9 and TRBJ2-1; possible D gene TRBD1, 6 bases. Trimming pared 3 bases from V and 8 bases from J, leaving 21 bases between. Germline V gene data show CDR1 as SGDLS and CDR2 as YYNGEE. The CDR3 loop spans 16 amino acids. CDR3 bases: TGTGCCAGCAGCGAGGCTACAGGGTTGGCGGGCTATGAGCAGTTCTTC. It translates to CASSEATGLAGYEQFF.

The genes are TRBV6-1 and TRBJ1-2; D gene uncertain. V was cut by 1 base and J by 4 bases, with 13 bases left in between. The CDR3 runs 15 residues. Germline values: CDR1 MNHNS, CDR2 SASEGT. CDR3 loop: CASSEEYGGSYGYTF. The CDR3 DNA is TGTGCCAGCAGTGAAGAGTACGGTGGATCCTATGGCTACACCTTC.

This chain joins TRBV19 and TRBJ2-7; the match to TRBD1 covers 9 bases. After removal of 6 bases from V and 1 base from J, the junction contained 10 bases not matched to a gene. The CDR3 runs 16 residues. Germline CDR1 and CDR2: LNHDA and SQIVND (reference sequence). The CDR3 sequence is CASSLLPGQGSYEQYF. CDR3 coding DNA: TGTGCCAGTAGCCTCCTTCCGGGACAGGGATCCTACGAGCAGTACTTC. Full variable domain (remainder filled in from reference TRBV19 and TRBJ2-7): DGGITQSPKYLFRKEGQNVTLSCEQNLNHDAMYWYRQDPGQGLRLIYYSQIVNDFQKGDIAEGYSVSREKKESFPLTVTSAQKNPTAFYLCASSLLPGQGSYEQYFGPGTRLTVT.

The chain combines TRBV11-3 with TRBJ2-2; D perhaps matches TRBD1 (6 bases). The CDR3 spans 13 residues. Looked up from germline, CDR1 is SGHNT and CDR2 is YENEEA. V was shortened by 4 bases and J by 6 bases, with 9 bases between the two germline ends. The CDR3 DNA reads TGTGCCAGCAGCTCCGAGGGGGCCGGGGAGCTGTTTTTT. Protein: CASSSEGAGELFF.

The genes are TRBV7-6 and TRBJ2-5; 8 bases agree with TRBD1. After removal of 4 bases from V and 4 bases from J, the junction contained 2 bases not matched to a gene. Germline V gene data show CDR1 as SGHVS and CDR2 as FNYEAQ. This CDR3 has 13 residues. The CDR3 DNA follows: TGTGCCAGCAGCTCCAGGGGGCGAGAGACCCAGTACTTC. Translating gives CASSSRGRETQYF.

In DNA, the CDR3 is TGCGCCAGCAGCCAAGATTGGGTTAAGAGTAGTGTGGGAGTTGACTATGGCTACACCTTC. Its translation is CASSQDWVKSSVGVDYGYTF. The chain carries TRBV4-3 and TRBJ1-2; D uncertain. There are 20 residues in the CDR3. Deletions cut 0 bases from V and 3 bases from J, with 26 bases between. Germline CDR1 is LGHNA and CDR2 is YSLEER.

This chain connects TRBV6-5 to TRBJ2-4; D is undetermined. Trimming took 8 bases from V and 3 from J, leaving 11 bases between them. The CDR3 has 13 residues. The germline gives CDR1 MNHEY, CDR2 SVGAGI. The CDR3 sequence: CASGKGGKNIQYF. The CDR3 bases are TGTGCCAGCGGGAAGGGTGGCAAAAACATTCAGTACTTC.

This sequence joins TRBV7-2 and TRBJ2-5, with D tentatively TRBD1 or TRBD2 (5 bases each). The CDR3 is 16 amino acids. CDR1 is SGHTA and CDR2 is FQGNSA in the germline V gene. V dropped 1 base and J dropped 3 bases, with 15 bases sitting between them. The CDR3 reads CASSLDGGAGEETQYF. In DNA, the CDR3 is TGTGCCAGCAGCTTAGACGGTGGGGCGGGCGAAGAGACCCAGTACTTC.

CDR3 sequence: CASRLTPAGNTIYF. DNA of the CDR3: TGTGCCAGCAGGCTAACCCCCGCTGGAAACACCATATATTTT. The gene calls are TRBV7-2 and TRBJ1-3; D not certain. The CDR3 is 14 amino acids. Germline CDR1 is SGHTA and CDR2 is FQGNSA. V gave up 6 bases and J gave up 2 bases, with 11 bases separating them. The full variable domain, with the rest looked up from reference TRBV7-2 and TRBJ1-3, is GAGVSQSPSNKVTEKGKDVELRCDPISGHTALYWYRQSLGQGLEFLIYFQGNSAPDKSGLPSDRFSAERTGGSVSTLTIQRTQQEDSAVYLCASRLTPAGNTIYFGEGSWLTVV.

The rearrangement joins TRBV5-5 to TRBJ2-2; the D is unclear. Looked up from germline, CDR1 is SGHKS and CDR2 is YYEKEE (reference sequence). V dropped 5 bases and J dropped 3 bases, with 14 bases sitting between them. CDR3 length equals 15 residues. For the CDR3, the DNA is TGTGCCAGCAGTCCCGAGGTCTTTTACACCGGGGAGCTGTTTTTT. Its protein product is CASSPEVFYTGELFF.